One sample yielded the 23 T cell receptor beta chains listed below, sequenced in a study of blood T cell repertoires in COVID-19. Sequenced by immunoSEQ multiplex PCR; TCRdb stores in-frame clones only, minus some. The repertoire holds over 250,000 clones, with 75% to 90% as singletons. Sequenced: peripheral blood. These receptors were collected from a woman aged 70-85 years with COVID-19, enrolled during active disease.

V usage is TRBV3-1 (or the pseudogene TRBV3-2) and J usage is TRBJ1-3; D is unresolved. Per germline, CDR1 LGHDT and CDR2 YNNKEL (reference sequence). The V and J ends lost 0 bases and 0 bases respectively, with 9 bases between them. There are 16 residues in the CDR3. The CDR3 protein is CASSQESAYSGNTIYF. The CDR3, as DNA: TGTGCCAGCAGCCAAGAGAGCGCGTACTCTGGAAACACCATATATTTT.

The V call is TRBV4-1, the J call TRBJ1-6; D possibly corresponds to TRBD1 (5 bases). The CDR3 sequence is 17 residues long. Germline CDR1 and CDR2: MGHRA and YSYEKL. V lost 0 bases and J 10 bases, leaving 19 bases between the germline ends. In DNA, the CDR3 is TGCGCCAGCAGCCAAGAGGGGGGAGTCAGGGTTGGATCACCCCTCCACTTT. Residues: CASSQEGGVRVGSPLHF.

The chain employs TRBV2 and TRBJ2-7, with 7 positions matching TRBD1. With V trimmed by 6 bases and J by 2 bases, 7 bases remained unmatched. The CDR3 runs 14 residues. CDR1 is SNHLY, CDR2 FYNNEI, per germline. As DNA, the CDR3 is TGTGCCAGCAGCATTTCCGGACAGGCCTACGAGCAGTACTTC. Translated, it gives CASSISGQAYEQYF. Filled out from reference TRBV2 and TRBJ2-7, the complete variable domain reads EPEVTQTPSHQVTQMGQEVILRCVPISNHLYFYWYRQILGQKVEFLVSFYNNEISEKSEIFDDQFSVERPDGSNFTLKIRSTKLEDSAMYFCASSISGQAYEQYFGPGTRLTVT.

This clone was observed a single time. The chain recombines TRBV7-2 with TRBJ1-6, with TRBD1 identical over 7 bases. This CDR3 has 15 residues. Germline V gene sequence: CDR1 SGHTA, CDR2 FQGNSA. V lost 5 bases and J lost 7; bases outside the gene matches: 8. CDR3 sequence: CASSPDRIGNSPLHF. The DNA for the CDR3 is TGTGCCAGCAGCCCGGACAGGATAGGGAATTCACCCCTCCACTTT.

This rearrangement joins TRBV9 to TRBJ2-5; D remains ambiguous. Germline CDR1 reads SGDLS; CDR2 reads YYNGEE. Trimming stripped 0 bases from V and 2 bases from J, with 11 bases between. This CDR3 contains 15 residues. This CDR3 is CASSVGWRIQETQYF. DNA of the CDR3: TGTGCCAGCAGCGTAGGTTGGCGGATACAAGAGACCCAGTACTTC.

This chain uses TRBV18 with TRBJ1-4; D is uncertain. Trimming shortened V by 1 base and J by 6 bases, and 15 bases separated the two germline ends. The CDR3 spans 16 residues. CDR1 and CDR2 from the germline V gene are KGHSH and LQKENI. The CDR3 loop is CASSPLPRTGDEKLFF. The DNA for the CDR3 is TGTGCCAGCTCACCACTTCCTAGGACTGGGGATGAAAAACTGTTTTTT. The whole variable domain, remainder taken from reference TRBV18 and TRBJ1-4, is NAGVMQNPRHLVRRRGQEARLRCSPMKGHSHVYWYRQLPEEGLKFMVYLQKENIIDESGMPKERFSAEFPKEGPSILRIQQVVRGDSAAYFCASSPLPRTGDEKLFFGSGTQLSVL.

This clone was recorded many times. For the CDR3, the DNA is TGTGCCAGAAGCGGACATCTAGCGGGGGGGCTTACCGCTTACAATGAGCAGTTCTTC. Protein product: CARSGHLAGGLTAYNEQFF. This sequence joins TRBV5-3 and TRBJ2-1; TRBD2 aligns across 12 bases. TRBV5-3 is filed as an ORF, its function uncertain. V trimming: 4 bases; J trimming: 4 bases; junction bases outside the gene matches: 15. This CDR3 has 19 amino acids.

The V gene is TRBV28, the J gene TRBJ1-2; D might be TRBD1 (5 bases). The germline V and J ends were trimmed by 3 bases and 1 base, with 9 bases remaining between them. The length of the CDR3 is 14 residues. Germline loops: CDR1 MDHEN, CDR2 SYDVKM. The CDR3: CASSFQGFNYGYTF. The CDR3 DNA is TGTGCCAGCAGTTTTCAGGGCTTTAACTATGGCTACACCTTC.

J is TRBJ2-2 and V is TRBV3-1 (or the pseudogene TRBV3-2); D not resolved. The CDR3 is made up of 15 amino acids. Between the trimmed V and J ends, which lost 0 bases and 1 base, there was a span of 6 bases. Looked up from germline, CDR1 is LGHDT and CDR2 is YNNKEL (reference sequence). In DNA form, the CDR3 reads TGTGCCAGCAGCCAAGATTACAGGAACACCGGGGAGCTGTTTTTT. Its translation is CASSQDYRNTGELFF.

This clone was seen just once. This chain joins TRBV10-3 and TRBJ1-2; TRBD1 matches 8 bases. The CDR3 has 12 amino acids. The ends lost 9 bases at V and 1 base at J; junction bases unmatched: 1. The germline gives CDR1 ENHRY, CDR2 SYGVKD. CDR3 region: CAMGQVNYGYTF. The DNA of the CDR3 is TGTGCCATGGGACAGGTTAACTATGGCTACACCTTC.

For this clone: Other DNA sequences in the sample encode the same CDR3. The chain employs TRBV2 and TRBJ2-3, with a weak D call TRBD1 (6 bases). The germline gives CDR1 SNHLY, CDR2 FYNNEI. With 1 base removed from V and 0 bases from J, the gap between germline ends came to 11 bases. CDR3 length equals 16 residues. CDR3 amino acids: CASSEGQATSTDTQYF. As DNA, the CDR3 is TGTGCCAGCAGTGAAGGACAGGCCACTAGCACAGATACGCAGTATTTT.

The chain uses TRBV7-3 and TRBJ1-1; a possible D gene is TRBD1 (5 bases). Trimming took off 2 bases at V and 4 bases at J, with 8 bases between the two ends. The CDR3 runs to 13 residues. CDR1 and CDR2 from the germline V gene are SGHTA and FQGTGA. Written as DNA, the CDR3 is TGTGCCAGCAGCTTAGCCCAGGGCACTGAAGCTTTCTTT. Encoded protein: CASSLAQGTEAFF.

The chain recombines TRBV28 with TRBJ1-1; the D gene is possibly TRBD1 (5 bases). V was cut by 3 bases and J by 8 bases, with 16 bases left in between. The CDR3 is 14 amino acids. CDR1 MDHEN and CDR2 SYDVKM come from the germline V gene. The CDR3 here is CASSFSGRGGEAFF. CDR3 DNA sequence: TGTGCCAGCAGTTTTAGCGGGAGGGGAGGGGAAGCTTTCTTT.

The CDR3 DNA sequence: TGTGCCAGCAGCGCAGGGGGGTACGAGCAGTACTTC. Translating it yields CASSAGGYEQYF. V gene TRBV9 combines with J gene TRBJ2-7; D is possibly TRBD1 (7 bases). This CDR3 has 12 amino acids. CDR1 and CDR2 from the germline V gene are SGDLS and YYNGEE. Between the trimmed V and J ends, which lost 3 bases and 4 bases, there was a span of 8 bases.

This clone was recorded a few times. The gene calls are TRBV6-5 and TRBJ1-1, with a tentative D call TRBD1 (5 bases). There are 14 residues in the CDR3. Germline V gives CDR1 MNHEY, CDR2 SVGAGI. The ends were cut back, 6 bases at V and 4 bases at J, with 15 bases in the middle. For the CDR3, the DNA is TGTGCCAGCAGCCTTCGAGGGGAGGGCACTGAAGCTTTCTTT. As protein: CASSLRGEGTEAFF.

In its sample, this clone was seen a few times. This rearrangement joins TRBV7-3 to TRBJ1-6; D remains unclear. Trimming shortened V by 2 bases and J by 7 bases, and 6 bases separated the two germline ends. CDR3 length: 13 residues. The germline CDR1 and CDR2 sequences are SGHTA and FQGTGA. CDR3 protein: CASSLEMNSPLHF. DNA of the CDR3: TGTGCCAGCAGCTTAGAGATGAATTCACCCCTCCACTTT.

This clone was seen only once. The chain uses TRBV5-6 and TRBJ2-1; 13 positions match TRBD2. CDR1 SGHDT and CDR2 YYEEEE come from the germline V gene. The junction had 9 bases not matched to a gene; V was cut back by 4 bases and J by 8 bases. The CDR3 extends over 16 amino acids. The CDR3 spells CASSPIGTSGTDEQFF. The DNA for the CDR3 is TGTGCCAGCAGCCCTATCGGGACTAGCGGGACCGATGAGCAGTTCTTC.

This chain connects TRBV5-4 to TRBJ1-6; 7 bases match TRBD1. Germline-derived CDR1 and CDR2 are SGHNT and YYREEE (reference sequence). This CDR3 spans 15 amino acids. J lost 8 bases, V lost 0 bases, and 5 bases had no gene match. Written as DNA, the CDR3 is TGTGCCAGCAGCTTGGCCGGGGACAGCTATTCACCCCTCCACTTT. This encodes CASSLAGDSYSPLHF.

The chain links TRBV2 to TRBJ2-5; possibly TRBD2 for D (6 bases). The CDR3 spans 13 residues. V was clipped by 2 bases and J by 4 bases, with 8 bases between them. Germline-derived CDR1 and CDR2 are SNHLY and FYNNEI. CDR3 in amino acids: CASSELEGETQYF. The CDR3 coding sequence is TGTGCCAGCAGTGAATTGGAGGGAGAGACCCAGTACTTC.

This clone was picked up one time. V and J are TRBV18 and TRBJ2-5; D may be TRBD2 (5 bases). V lost 3 bases and J lost 4, with 9 bases in between. CDR3 length equals 13 residues. The V gene's germline CDR1 is KGHSH and CDR2 LQKENI. CDR3 protein: CASSPTRIETQYF. CDR3 DNA sequence: TGTGCCAGCTCACCCACTAGAATAGAGACCCAGTACTTC.

This chain uses TRBV11-2 with TRBJ2-5; a weak D match, TRBD2 (5 bases). Germline V lookup: CDR1 SGHAT, CDR2 FQNNGV. This CDR3 contains 14 residues. V was cut by 0 bases and J by 5 bases, with 10 bases left in between. DNA for the CDR3: TGTGCCAGCAGCTTAGAGGTAGCGACGGAGACCCAGTACTTC. Translating gives CASSLEVATETQYF. The full variable domain, in which reference TRBV11-2 and TRBJ2-5 provide the parts outside the CDR3, is EAGVAQSPRYKIIEKRQSVAFWCNPISGHATLYWYQQILGQGPKLLIQFQNNGVVDDSQLPKDRFSAERLKGVDSTLKIQPAKLEDSAVYLCASSLEVATETQYFGPGTRLLVL.

The rearrangement joins TRBV7-8 to TRBJ2-5; possibly TRBD2 for D (6 bases). V lost 1 base to trimming and J lost 4 bases, with 13 bases between them. Germline V gene data show CDR1 as SGHVS and CDR2 as FQNEAQ. This CDR3 is 15 amino acids long. The CDR3 nucleotides are TGTGCCAGCAGCTTAGTAAGATCCGGGGGAGAGACCCAGTACTTC. It encodes CASSLVRSGGETQYF.

This chain links TRBV18 with TRBJ1-5; D is undetermined. The CDR3 runs 15 residues. V was shortened by 6 bases and J by 5 bases, with 17 bases between the two germline ends. Germline CDR1 and CDR2: KGHSH and LQKENI. CDR3 DNA sequence: TGTGCCAGCTCCCCGACGGTGGAGAGGGATCAGCCCCAGCATTTT. Encoded protein: CASSPTVERDQPQHF.